The 14 T cell receptor beta chains listed next were all sequenced from one sample in a study of T cell responses to AZD1222 COVID-19 vaccine (dated by TCRdb to the early 2020s). The library came from the immunoSEQ multiplex PCR assay. The table was pulled from immuneACCESS by TCRdb, which kept in-frame rearrangements only. Such tables lose some clones; where checked, under half of the loss comes from unresolved V genes, and the rest has no known cause. The sample table records some 120,000 clones; 75% to 95% of these occur just once. The ten largest make up just over 4% of the sample. This specimen's time point label, per the study, means: about 28 days (+/-7) after the second vaccine dose. The sample's treatment or condition label, decoded: meningococcal conjugate vaccine given as trial control. The sample here was peripheral blood, taken 28 days after the second dose of the MenACWY control vaccine. These receptors all come from an adult who received the MenACWY meningococcal vaccine as a control.

The rearrangement joins TRBV5-4 to TRBJ2-3; 8 nucleotides agree with TRBD2. The CDR3 is 18 residues long. Germline values: CDR1 SGHNT, CDR2 YYREEE (reference sequence). V was pared by 2 bases and J by 2 bases, with 13 bases of the junction left unmatched. CDR3 nucleotides: TGTGCCAGCAGCTTTACTAGCGGAGGGGCCGGTTCCACAGATACGCAGTATTTT. Residues: CASSFTSGGAGSTDTQYF.

The rearrangement joins TRBV5-6 to TRBJ2-7, with TRBD2 matching over 10 bases. V was clipped by 5 bases and J by 3 bases; unmatched bases: 8. This CDR3 is built from 15 residues. In germline, CDR1 is SGHDT, CDR2 YYEEEE. The CDR3 coding sequence is TGTGCCAGCAGGGGGACTAGCGAAATAAACTACGAGCAGTACTTC. Translated: CASRGTSEINYEQYF.

The DNA of the CDR3 is TGTGCCAGCAGCTCTCAAGGACAGGGGGCTCTAATAAGCAATCAGCCCCAGCATTTT. Residues: CASSSQGQGALISNQPQHF. This sequence joins TRBV7-8 and TRBJ1-5; TRBD1 aligns across 11 bases. The CDR3 consists of 19 residues. V was pared by 4 bases and J by 1 base, with 12 bases of the junction left unmatched. Germline V lookup: CDR1 SGHVS, CDR2 FQNEAQ.

The chain carries TRBV10-3 and TRBJ2-3, with unresolved D. CDR3 length: 16 residues. Germline CDR1 is ENHRY and CDR2 is SYGVKD. V lost 4 bases and J 0 bases, leaving 14 bases between the germline ends. CDR3 bases: TGTGCCATCAGTGCCCCGGACCGATCTAGCACAGATACGCAGTATTTT. It encodes CAISAPDRSSTDTQYF.

This clone has just one count. The rearrangement joins TRBV28 to TRBJ2-7; D is possibly TRBD2 (6 bases). From germline, CDR1 is MDHEN and CDR2 SYDVKM. The CDR3 length is 14 residues. V was trimmed by 1 base and J by 7 bases, leaving 14 bases between them. The CDR3 spells CASSLYGGMFEQYF. The CDR3 DNA reads as TGTGCCAGCAGTTTATATGGCGGGATGTTTGAGCAGTACTTC.

This chain links TRBV5-5 with TRBJ1-1; 8 bases fit TRBD1. Losses at the gene ends were 1 base for V and 6 bases for J; bases not matched to a gene: 5. Germline CDR1 is SGHKS and CDR2 is YYEKEE (reference sequence). The CDR3 sequence is 14 residues long. The CDR3 sequence is CASSLTGGRPEAFF. As DNA, the CDR3 is TGTGCCAGCAGCTTGACAGGGGGTAGGCCTGAAGCTTTCTTT.

There are a few counts of this clone. This chain links TRBV2 with TRBJ2-5, with D possibly matching TRBD2 (5 bases). The V end was cut by 8 bases, the J end by 3 bases, with 16 bases between. Germline CDR1 SNHLY, CDR2 FYNNEI. The CDR3 totals 14 residues. The CDR3 loop is CASLSGYGKETQYF. For the CDR3, the DNA is TGTGCCAGCCTGAGCGGATACGGTAAAGAGACCCAGTACTTC.

Only a few counts were recorded for this clone. V gene TRBV24-1 combines with J gene TRBJ1-1, with D maybe TRBD1 (5 bases). V was shortened by 5 bases and J by 4 bases, with 10 bases between the two germline ends. The CDR3 consists of 13 residues. Germline CDR1 and CDR2: KGHDR and SFDVKD. The CDR3 nucleotides are TGTGCCACCAGTGCAGGGCTGATCACTGAAGCTTTCTTT. Encoded protein: CATSAGLITEAFF.

The V gene is TRBV19, the J gene TRBJ1-5; tentatively, D is TRBD1 (6 bases). Germline CDR1 and CDR2: LNHDA and SQIVND (reference sequence). Trimming removed 4 bases at V and 2 bases at J, with 12 bases between. The CDR3 is made up of 15 amino acids. The CDR3 nucleotides read TGTGCCAGTAGTAAAACAGGGTTGGGCAATCAGCCCCAGCATTTT. Encoded protein: CASSKTGLGNQPQHF.

The count of this clone is one. This chain uses TRBV28 with TRBJ1-3; a weak D match, TRBD1 (6 bases). CDR3 length equals 17 residues. Trimming took 7 bases from V and 0 from J, leaving 19 bases between them. Germline loops: CDR1 MDHEN, CDR2 SYDVKM. DNA for the CDR3: TGTGCCAGCACGGCGGGGGCGTTGGGGCTCTCTGGAAACACCATATATTTT. This gives the protein CASTAGALGLSGNTIYF. Supplemented by reference TRBV28 and TRBJ1-3, the full variable domain reads DVKVTQSSRYLVKRTGEKVFLECVQDMDHENMFWYRQDPGLGLRLIYFSYDVKMKEKGDIPEGYSVSREKKERFSLILESASTNQTSMYLCASTAGALGLSGNTIYFGEGSWLTVV.

This clone was seen once. The DNA for the CDR3 is TGCAGCGTTGAAGATACCGGGACAGGTTACAATGAGCAGTTCTTC. Its translation is CSVEDTGTGYNEQFF. The rearrangement links TRBV29-1 to TRBJ2-1, with TRBD1 matching over 8 bases. Germline V gene data show CDR1 as SQVTM and CDR2 as ANQGSEA. V lost 0 bases to trimming and J lost 4 bases; unmatched junction nucleotides: 5. The CDR3 totals 15 residues.

The chain's CDR3 is CASSQRGTGNTIYF. DNA for the CDR3: TGTGCCAGCAGCCAACGGGGGACTGGAAACACCATATATTTT. The V and J genes are TRBV7-6 and TRBJ1-3, with D possibly TRBD1 on 5 matching bases. Trimming shortened V by 5 bases and J by 2 bases, and 10 bases separated the two germline ends. The CDR3 is 14 residues long. In germline, CDR1 is SGHVS, CDR2 FNYEAQ.

This clone was detected once. The J gene is TRBJ2-7, the V gene TRBV5-1; the match to TRBD2 covers 7 bases. The germline V gene encodes CDR1 SGHRS and CDR2 YFSETQ. The trim removed 4 bases at V and 5 bases at J, leaving 6 bases unmatched. The CDR3 has 13 amino acids. The CDR3 DNA reads as TGCGCCAGCAGCCCGAACAGCGGGAACGAGCAGTACTTC. Protein: CASSPNSGNEQYF. The full variable domain, rest sourced from reference TRBV5-1 and TRBJ2-7, is KAGVTQTPRYLIKTRGQQVTLSCSPISGHRSVSWYQQTPGQGLQFLFEYFSETQRNKGNFPGRFSGRQFSNSRSEMNVSTLELGDSALYLCASSPNSGNEQYFGPGTRLTVT.

The chain is built from TRBV28 and TRBJ1-2; 8 bases fit TRBD1. Looked up from germline, CDR1 is MDHEN and CDR2 is SYDVKM. The CDR3 sequence is 15 residues long. Unmatched junction bases numbered 9, after V lost 4 bases and J lost 5 bases. The DNA for the CDR3 is TGTGCCAGCAGTTCAAAAGGACAGGGAAGATATGGCTACACCTTC. This encodes CASSSKGQGRYGYTF.